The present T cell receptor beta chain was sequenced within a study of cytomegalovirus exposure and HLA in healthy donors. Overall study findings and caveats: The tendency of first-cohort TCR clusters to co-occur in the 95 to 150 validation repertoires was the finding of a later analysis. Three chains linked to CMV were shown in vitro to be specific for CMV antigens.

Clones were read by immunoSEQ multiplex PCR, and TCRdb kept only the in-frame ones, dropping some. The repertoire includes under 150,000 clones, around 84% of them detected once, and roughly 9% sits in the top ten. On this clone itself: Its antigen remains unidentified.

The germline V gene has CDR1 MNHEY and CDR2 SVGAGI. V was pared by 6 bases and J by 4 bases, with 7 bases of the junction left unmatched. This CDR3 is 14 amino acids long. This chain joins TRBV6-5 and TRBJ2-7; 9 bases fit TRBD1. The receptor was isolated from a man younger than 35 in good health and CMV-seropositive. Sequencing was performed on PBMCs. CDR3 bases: TGTGCCAGCAGGTTAGGGACAGGGAGATACGAGCAGTACTTC. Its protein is CASRLGTGRYEQYF.